This T cell receptor (beta chain) was obtained from a study of brain T cells in children with intractable seizures. Study observations and caveats: Among the top 50 brain clones were public and private clonotypes. Absence of clones before surgery may stem from lower sequencing depth. Viral specificity was inferred only from CDR3 similarity; HCMV serostatus was unknown.

J was trimmed by 4 bases and V by 6 bases; bases with no gene match: 14. This CDR3 is 16 amino acids long. Per germline, CDR1 SEHNR and CDR2 FQNEAQ (reference sequence). A note on this clone: No antigen is known for it.

Assay used: immunoSEQ multiplex PCR; TCRdb lists only in-frame clones, some missing. The sample carries 7,500 to 10,000 clones, around 69% recorded once. Only cases whose brain tissue showed the highest T cell transcript signatures were sequenced. Before surgery, patients took at least one anti-epileptic drug. V is TRBV7-9 and J is TRBJ1-2; 7 bases are shared with TRBD1. Sequenced material: resected brain tissue, taken at surgery. The source is a boy in the first two years of life with tuberous sclerosis and intractable seizures. The CDR3 loop is CASRSNVDRETYGYTF. CDR3 coding DNA: TGTGCCAGCAGATCCAACGTAGACAGGGAGACCTATGGCTACACCTTC.